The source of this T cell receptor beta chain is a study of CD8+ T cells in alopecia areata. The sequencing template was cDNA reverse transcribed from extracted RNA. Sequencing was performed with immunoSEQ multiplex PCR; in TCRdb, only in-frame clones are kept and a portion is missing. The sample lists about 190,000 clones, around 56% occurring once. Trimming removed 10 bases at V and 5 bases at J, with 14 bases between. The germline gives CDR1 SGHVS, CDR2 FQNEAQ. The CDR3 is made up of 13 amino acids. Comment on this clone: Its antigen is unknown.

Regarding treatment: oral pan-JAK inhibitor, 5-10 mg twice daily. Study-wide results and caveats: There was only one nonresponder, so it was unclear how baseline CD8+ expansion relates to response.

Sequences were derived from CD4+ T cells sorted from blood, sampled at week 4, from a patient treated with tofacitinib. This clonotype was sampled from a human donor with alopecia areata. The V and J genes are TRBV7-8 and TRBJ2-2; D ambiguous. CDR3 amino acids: CANYNGETGELFF. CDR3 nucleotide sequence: TGTGCCAACTACAATGGCGAAACCGGGGAGCTGTTTTTT.